Following are 5 T cell receptor beta chains from one sample sequenced in a study of regulatory T cells in long-lasting Graves disease. Time point defined: newly diagnosed GD, antithyroid drugs for less than 3 months. The TCR library was prepared using RNA isolated from PBMCs. The authors built TCR beta libraries using iRepertoire HTBI primers and Arm-PCR of CDR3 regions. TCRdb analysed the multiplex PCR reads with MiXCR anew, one entry per CDR3 protein. Of about 400,000 distinct CDR3 sequences listed, about 17% are singletons. A further study also used this sample, focusing on T cells in Graves' hyperthyroidism and ophthalmopathy.

The sample in question was peripheral blood mononuclear cells (PBMCs), obtained at new diagnosis, from a patient treated with antithyroid drugs. These receptor sequences come from a woman younger than 30 with Graves disease.

At least ten counts were recorded for this clonotype. The chain employs TRBV5-8 and TRBJ1-1; weak D call: TRBD1 (5 bases). The CDR3 loop spans 14 amino acids. Germline values: CDR1 SGHTS, CDR2 YDEGEE. With 3 bases removed from V and 0 bases from J, the gap between germline ends came to 9 bases. CDR3 DNA sequence: TGTGCCAGCAGCTGGGCGGGGCTGAACACTGAAGCTTTCTTT. Protein sequence: CASSWAGLNTEAFF.

This clonotype was seen ten or more times. The chain is built from TRBV7-9 and TRBJ2-5; D perhaps matches TRBD2 (7 bases). The CDR3 covers 16 residues. Trimming took off 1 base at V and 3 bases at J, with 15 bases between the two ends. Germline CDR1 and CDR2: SEHNR and FQNEAQ (reference sequence). DNA of the CDR3: TGTGCCAGCAGCTTAGTGGGGGGGGGCCTGGAAGAGACCCAGTACTTC. The encoded protein is CASSLVGGGLEETQYF.

There are many counts of this clonotype. V and J are TRBV20-1 and TRBJ2-1, with D perhaps TRBD1 (5 bases). CDR3 length: 10 amino acids. Germline lookup yields CDR1 DFQATT and CDR2 SNEGSKA (reference sequence). V dropped 6 bases and J dropped 5 bases, with 5 bases sitting between them. In DNA form, the CDR3 reads TGCAGTGCAGGGGACAATGAGCAGTTCTTC. Translating gives CSAGDNEQFF.

This clonotype has just a few counts. The V gene is TRBV12-3 or TRBV12-4, the J gene TRBJ1-4; D is uncertain. The CDR3 covers 13 residues. Trimming left V 5 bases short and J 7 bases short, with 11 bases between. As DNA, the CDR3 is TGTGCCAGCAGTCCTAGTCCCACTGAAAAACTGTTTTTT. This codes for CASSPSPTEKLFF.

This clonotype has at least ten counts. The chain employs TRBV7-3 and TRBJ1-1; no clear D gene. V was clipped by 2 bases and J by 5 bases, with 12 bases between them. This CDR3 region has 14 residues. Germline values: CDR1 SGHTA, CDR2 FQGTGA. The CDR3 bases are TGTGCCAGCAGCTTAGAGGGCCTGGGGACTGAAGCTTTCTTT. It specifies CASSLEGLGTEAFF.